Reported below is one T cell receptor beta chain. Its antigen is still unknown. Time point here: blood 4 weeks post-SBRT, at nephrectomy. Treatment described: 15 Gy SBRT to primary tumor, nephrectomy 4 weeks later. Nephrectomy followed 15 Gy stereotactic body radiation by 4 weeks. After SBRT, blood was collected at 2 and 4 weeks, plus baseline. This renal cell carcinoma was of the clear cell type. This sample is part of a study of radiation and T cells in renal cell carcinoma. Overall study results and limits: No pretreatment tumor biopsies were available for baseline clonotypes.

The table came from immunoSEQ multiplex PCR; TCRdb's copy has only in-frame clones and leaves some out. This sample has around 170,000 clones; about 87% occur once, and the top ten carry roughly 12%. CDR3 size: 13 residues. Between the trimmed V and J ends, which lost 5 bases and 8 bases, there was a span of 15 bases. The germline V gene encodes CDR1 SEHNR and CDR2 FQNEAQ (reference sequence). This receptor was identified in a woman between 50 and 59 years old with renal cell carcinoma. This sequence joins TRBV7-9 and TRBJ1-2; maybe TRBD1 (6 bases). The sequenced sample was blood, obtained from a patient whose treatment included radiotherapy and nephrectomy. DNA of the CDR3: TGTGCCAGCAGCCTTTCGGGGGGCAGGGGCTACACCTTC. This encodes CASSLSGGRGYTF.